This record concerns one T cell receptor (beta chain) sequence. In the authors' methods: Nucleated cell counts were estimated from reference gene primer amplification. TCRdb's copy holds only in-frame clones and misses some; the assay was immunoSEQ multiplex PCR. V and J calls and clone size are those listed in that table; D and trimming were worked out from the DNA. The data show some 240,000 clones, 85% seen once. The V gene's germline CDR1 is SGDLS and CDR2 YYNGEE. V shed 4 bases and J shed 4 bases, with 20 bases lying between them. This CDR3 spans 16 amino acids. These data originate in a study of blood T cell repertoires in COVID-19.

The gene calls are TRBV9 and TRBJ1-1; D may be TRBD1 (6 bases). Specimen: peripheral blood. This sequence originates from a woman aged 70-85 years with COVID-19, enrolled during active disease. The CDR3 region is CASSSNEGGTGTEAFF. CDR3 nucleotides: TGTGCCAGCAGCTCCAACGAGGGGGGGACTGGCACTGAAGCTTTCTTT.